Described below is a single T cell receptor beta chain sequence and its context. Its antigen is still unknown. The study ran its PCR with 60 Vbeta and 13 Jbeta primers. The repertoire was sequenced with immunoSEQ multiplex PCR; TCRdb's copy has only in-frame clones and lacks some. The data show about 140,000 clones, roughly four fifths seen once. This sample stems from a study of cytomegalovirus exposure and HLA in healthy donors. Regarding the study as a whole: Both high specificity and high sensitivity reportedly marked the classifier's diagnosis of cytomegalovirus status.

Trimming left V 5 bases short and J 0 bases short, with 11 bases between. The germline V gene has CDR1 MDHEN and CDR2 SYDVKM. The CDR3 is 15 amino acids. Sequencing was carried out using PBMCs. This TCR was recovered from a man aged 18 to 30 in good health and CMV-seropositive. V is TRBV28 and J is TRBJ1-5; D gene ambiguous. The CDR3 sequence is CASSVRRPSNQPQHF. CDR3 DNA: TGTGCCAGCAGTGTGAGGCGCCCTAGCAATCAGCCCCAGCATTTT.